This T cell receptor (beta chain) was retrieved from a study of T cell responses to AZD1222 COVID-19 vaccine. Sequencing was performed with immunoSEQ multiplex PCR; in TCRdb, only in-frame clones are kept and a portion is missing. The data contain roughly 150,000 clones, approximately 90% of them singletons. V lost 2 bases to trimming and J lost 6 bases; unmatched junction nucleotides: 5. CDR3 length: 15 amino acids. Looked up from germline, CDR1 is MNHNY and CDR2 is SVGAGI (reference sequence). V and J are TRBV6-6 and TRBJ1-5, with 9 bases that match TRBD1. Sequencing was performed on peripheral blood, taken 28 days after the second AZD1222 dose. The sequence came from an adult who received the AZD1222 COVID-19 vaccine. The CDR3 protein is CASSYGQGFRQPQHF. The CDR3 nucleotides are TGTGCCAGCAGTTACGGACAGGGGTTCCGTCAGCCCCAGCATTTT.